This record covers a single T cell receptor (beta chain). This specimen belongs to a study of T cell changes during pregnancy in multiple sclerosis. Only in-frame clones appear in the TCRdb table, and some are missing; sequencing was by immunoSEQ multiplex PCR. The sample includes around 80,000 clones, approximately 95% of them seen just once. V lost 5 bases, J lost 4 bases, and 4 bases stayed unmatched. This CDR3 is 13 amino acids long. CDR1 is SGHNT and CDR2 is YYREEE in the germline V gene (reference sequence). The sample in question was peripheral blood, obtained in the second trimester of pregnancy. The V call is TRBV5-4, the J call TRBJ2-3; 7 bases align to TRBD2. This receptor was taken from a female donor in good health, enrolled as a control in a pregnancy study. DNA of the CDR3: TGTGCCAGCAGAGCGGGAAGCCCAGATACGCAGTATTTT. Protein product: CASRAGSPDTQYF. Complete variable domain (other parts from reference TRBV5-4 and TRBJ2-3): ETGVTQSPTHLIKTRGQQVTLRCSSQSGHNTVSWYQQALGQGPQFIFQYYREEENGRGNFPPRFSGLQFPNYSSELNVNALELDDSALYLCASRAGSPDTQYFGPGTRLTVL.